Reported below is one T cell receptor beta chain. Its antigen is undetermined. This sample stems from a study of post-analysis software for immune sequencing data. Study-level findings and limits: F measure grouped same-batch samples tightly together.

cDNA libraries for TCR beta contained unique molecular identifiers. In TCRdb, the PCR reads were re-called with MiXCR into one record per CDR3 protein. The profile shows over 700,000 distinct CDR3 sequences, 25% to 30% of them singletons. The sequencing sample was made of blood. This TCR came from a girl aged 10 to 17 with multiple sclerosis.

This CDR3 is CSASTQGVGGYTF. The CDR3 region has the DNA TGCAGTGCTAGTACCCAGGGAGTTGGTGGCTACACCTTC. The rearrangement uses TRBV20-1 and TRBJ1-2; D might be TRBD1 (5 bases). CDR1 and CDR2 (germline): DFQATT, SNEGSKA (reference sequence). CDR3 length equals 13 residues. V lost 3 bases and J 7 bases, leaving 15 bases between the germline ends.